This T cell receptor (beta chain) is from a study of T cells in Graves' hyperthyroidism and ophthalmopathy. Germline CDR1 MNHEY, CDR2 SMNVEV (reference sequence). V gave up 4 bases and J gave up 2 bases; unmatched junction bases: 3. The CDR3 consists of 15 residues. Study findings and constraints: Blood samples included most of the expanded thyroid clonotypes exceeding 0.001.

From RNA transcripts, TCR beta CDR3 regions were amplified. First-round RT-PCR with HTBI primers amplified the TCR CDR3 region. TCRdb processed the multiplex PCR reads anew with MiXCR; each CDR3 protein has one entry. The sample has approximately 490,000 distinct CDR3 sequences, approximately 23% seen once. This clonotype was seen only a few times. Antigen unknown. The cohort's ophthalmopathy patients, a group with duration under 3 months, had a Clinical Activity Score of at least 3 and a NOSPECS grade of at least 4. The PBMCs studied were ones that came from roughly 9.1 ml fresh peripheral blood. Material: blood. This receptor was taken from a woman between 65 and 79 years old with Graves' ophthalmopathy. V is TRBV27 and J is TRBJ1-5, with 9 bases matching TRBD1. The CDR3 loop is CASSSRTGGNQPQHF. The CDR3 coding sequence is TGTGCCAGCAGTTCCCGGACAGGGGGCAATCAGCCCCAGCATTTT.